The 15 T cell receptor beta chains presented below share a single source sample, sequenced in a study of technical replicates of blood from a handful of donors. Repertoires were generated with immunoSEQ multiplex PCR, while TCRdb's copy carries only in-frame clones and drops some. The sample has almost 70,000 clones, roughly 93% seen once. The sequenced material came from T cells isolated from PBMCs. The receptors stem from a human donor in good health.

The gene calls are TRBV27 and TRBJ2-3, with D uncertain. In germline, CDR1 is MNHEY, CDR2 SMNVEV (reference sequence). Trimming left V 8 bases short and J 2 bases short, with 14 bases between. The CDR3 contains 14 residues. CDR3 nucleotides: TGTGCCAGCGCCCAAGAACAGAACACAGATACGCAGTATTTT. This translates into CASAQEQNTDTQYF.

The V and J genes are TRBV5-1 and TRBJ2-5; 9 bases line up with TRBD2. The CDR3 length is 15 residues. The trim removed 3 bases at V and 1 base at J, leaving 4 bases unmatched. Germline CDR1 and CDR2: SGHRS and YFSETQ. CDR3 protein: CASSSRAGGQETQYF. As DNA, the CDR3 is TGCGCCAGCAGCTCTAGAGCGGGAGGCCAAGAGACCCAGTACTTC.

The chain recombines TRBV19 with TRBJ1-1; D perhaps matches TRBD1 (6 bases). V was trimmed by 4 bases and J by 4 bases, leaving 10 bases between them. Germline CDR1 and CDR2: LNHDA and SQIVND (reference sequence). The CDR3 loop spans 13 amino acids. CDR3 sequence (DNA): TGTGCCAGTAGTAGCAGGGGAAGCACTGAAGCTTTCTTT. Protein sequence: CASSSRGSTEAFF.

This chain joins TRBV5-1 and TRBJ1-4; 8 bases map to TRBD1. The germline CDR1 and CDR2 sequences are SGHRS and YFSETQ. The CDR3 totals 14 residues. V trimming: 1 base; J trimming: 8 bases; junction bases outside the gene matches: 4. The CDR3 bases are TGCGCCAGCAGCTTGAGCGGACAGGGAGAAAAACTGTTTTTT. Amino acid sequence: CASSLSGQGEKLFF.

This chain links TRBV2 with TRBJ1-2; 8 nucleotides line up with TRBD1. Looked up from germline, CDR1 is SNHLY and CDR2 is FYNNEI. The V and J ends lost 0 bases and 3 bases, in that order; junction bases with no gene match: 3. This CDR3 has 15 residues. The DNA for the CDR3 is TGTGCCAGCAGTGAAGCGACAGGGGACTACTATGGCTACACCTTC. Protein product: CASSEATGDYYGYTF.

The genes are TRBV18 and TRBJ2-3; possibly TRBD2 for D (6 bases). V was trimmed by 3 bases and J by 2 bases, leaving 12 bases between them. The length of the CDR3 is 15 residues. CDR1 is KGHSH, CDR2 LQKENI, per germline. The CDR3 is CASSPVAGNTDTQYF. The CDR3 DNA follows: TGTGCCAGCTCACCCGTCGCGGGGAACACAGATACGCAGTATTTT.

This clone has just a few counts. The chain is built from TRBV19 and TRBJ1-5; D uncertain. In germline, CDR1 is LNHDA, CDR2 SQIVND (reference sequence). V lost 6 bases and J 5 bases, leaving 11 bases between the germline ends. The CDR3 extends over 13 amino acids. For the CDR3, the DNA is TGTGCCAGTAGAGAAAGGAGGGATCAGCCCCAGCATTTT. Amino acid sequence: CASRERRDQPQHF.

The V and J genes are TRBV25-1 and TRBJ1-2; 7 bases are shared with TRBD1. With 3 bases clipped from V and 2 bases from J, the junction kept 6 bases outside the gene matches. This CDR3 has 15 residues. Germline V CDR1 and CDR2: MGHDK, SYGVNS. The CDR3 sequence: CASSDGVQGNYGYTF. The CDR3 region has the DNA TGTGCCAGCAGTGATGGGGTACAGGGGAACTATGGCTACACCTTC.

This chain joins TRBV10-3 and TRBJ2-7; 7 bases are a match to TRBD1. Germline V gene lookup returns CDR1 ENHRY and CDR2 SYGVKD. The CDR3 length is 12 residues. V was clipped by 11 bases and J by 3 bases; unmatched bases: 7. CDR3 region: CAFGTANYEQYF. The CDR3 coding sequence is TGTGCCTTCGGGACAGCGAACTACGAGCAGTACTTC.

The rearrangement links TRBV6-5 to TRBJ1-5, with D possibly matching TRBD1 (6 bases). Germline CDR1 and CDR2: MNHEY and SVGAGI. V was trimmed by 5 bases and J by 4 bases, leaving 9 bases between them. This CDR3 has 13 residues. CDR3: CASSRGGNQPQHF. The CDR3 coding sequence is TGTGCCAGCAGTAGGGGGGGGAATCAGCCCCAGCATTTT.

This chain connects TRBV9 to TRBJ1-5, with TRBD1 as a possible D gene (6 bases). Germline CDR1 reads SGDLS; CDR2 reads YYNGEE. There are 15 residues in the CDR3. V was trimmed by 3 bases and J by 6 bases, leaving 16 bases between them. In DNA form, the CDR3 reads TGTGCCAGCAGCGCCCAGGGGATCATAGGTCAGCCCCAGCATTTT. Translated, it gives CASSAQGIIGQPQHF.

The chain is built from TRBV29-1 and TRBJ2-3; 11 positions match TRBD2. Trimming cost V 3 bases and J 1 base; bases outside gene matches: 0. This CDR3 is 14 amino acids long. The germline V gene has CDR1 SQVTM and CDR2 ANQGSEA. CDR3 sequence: CSVETSGGTDTQYF. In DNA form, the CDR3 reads TGCAGCGTTGAGACTAGCGGGGGCACAGATACGCAGTATTTT.

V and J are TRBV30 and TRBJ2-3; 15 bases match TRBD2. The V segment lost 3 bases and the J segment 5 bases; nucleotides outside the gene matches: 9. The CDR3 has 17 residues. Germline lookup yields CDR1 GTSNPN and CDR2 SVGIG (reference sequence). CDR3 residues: CAWRRTSGRAGLDTQYF. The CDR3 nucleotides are TGTGCCTGGAGACGGACTAGCGGGAGGGCCGGTTTAGATACGCAGTATTTT.

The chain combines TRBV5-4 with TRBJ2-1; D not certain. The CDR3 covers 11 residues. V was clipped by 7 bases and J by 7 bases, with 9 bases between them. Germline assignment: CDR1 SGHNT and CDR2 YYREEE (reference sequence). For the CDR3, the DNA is TGTGCCAGCGCGACTGGGAATGAGCAGTTCTTC. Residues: CASATGNEQFF.

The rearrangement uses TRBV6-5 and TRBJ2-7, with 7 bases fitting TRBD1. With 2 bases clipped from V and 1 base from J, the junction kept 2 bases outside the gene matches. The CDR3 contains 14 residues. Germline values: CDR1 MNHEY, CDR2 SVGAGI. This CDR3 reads CASSYGTDSYEQYF. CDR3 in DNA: TGTGCCAGCAGTTACGGGACAGATTCCTACGAGCAGTACTTC.